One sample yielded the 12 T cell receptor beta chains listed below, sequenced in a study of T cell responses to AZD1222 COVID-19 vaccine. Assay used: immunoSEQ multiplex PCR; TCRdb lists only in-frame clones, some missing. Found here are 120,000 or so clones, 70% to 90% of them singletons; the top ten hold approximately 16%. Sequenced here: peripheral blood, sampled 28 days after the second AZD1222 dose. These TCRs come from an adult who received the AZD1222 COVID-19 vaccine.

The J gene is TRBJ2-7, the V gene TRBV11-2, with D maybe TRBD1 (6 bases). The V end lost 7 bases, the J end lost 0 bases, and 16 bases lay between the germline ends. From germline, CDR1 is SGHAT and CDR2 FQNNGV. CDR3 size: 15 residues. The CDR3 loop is CASNHYRDISYEQYF. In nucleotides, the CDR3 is TGTGCCAGCAATCATTACAGGGATATCTCCTACGAGCAGTACTTC.

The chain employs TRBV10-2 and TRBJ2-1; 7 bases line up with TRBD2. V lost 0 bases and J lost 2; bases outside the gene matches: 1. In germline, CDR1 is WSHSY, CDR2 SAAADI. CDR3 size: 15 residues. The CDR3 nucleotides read TGCGCCAGCAGTGAGTCCGGGGGGACCTACAATGAGCAGTTCTTC. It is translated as CASSESGGTYNEQFF.

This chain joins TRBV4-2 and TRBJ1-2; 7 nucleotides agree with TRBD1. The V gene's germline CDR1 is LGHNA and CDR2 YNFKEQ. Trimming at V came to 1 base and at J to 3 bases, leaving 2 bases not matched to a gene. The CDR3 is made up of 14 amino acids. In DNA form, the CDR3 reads TGTGCCAGCAGCCAAGGTACAGGGGACTATGGCTACACCTTC. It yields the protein CASSQGTGDYGYTF.

CDR3 in amino acids: CASSVSGDSPLHF. The CDR3 bases are TGCGCCAGCAGCGTCTCGGGGGATTCACCCCTCCACTTT. The V call is TRBV5-1, the J call TRBJ1-6; perhaps TRBD1 as D (5 bases). The length of the CDR3 is 13 residues. Looked up from germline, CDR1 is SGHRS and CDR2 is YFSETQ. Between the trimmed V and J ends, which lost 4 bases and 8 bases, there was a span of 10 bases.

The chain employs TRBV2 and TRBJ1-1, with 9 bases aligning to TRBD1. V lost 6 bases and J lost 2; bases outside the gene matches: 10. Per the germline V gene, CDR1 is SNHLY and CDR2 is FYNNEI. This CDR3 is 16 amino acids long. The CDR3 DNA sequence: TGTGCCAGCAGGGAAACAGGGGGCGCGGAAAACACTGAAGCTTTCTTT. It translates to CASRETGGAENTEAFF. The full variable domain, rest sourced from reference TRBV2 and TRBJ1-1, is EPEVTQTPSHQVTQMGQEVILRCVPISNHLYFYWYRQILGQKVEFLVSFYNNEISEKSEIFDDQFSVERPDGSNFTLKIRSTKLEDSAMYFCASRETGGAENTEAFFGQGTRLTVV.

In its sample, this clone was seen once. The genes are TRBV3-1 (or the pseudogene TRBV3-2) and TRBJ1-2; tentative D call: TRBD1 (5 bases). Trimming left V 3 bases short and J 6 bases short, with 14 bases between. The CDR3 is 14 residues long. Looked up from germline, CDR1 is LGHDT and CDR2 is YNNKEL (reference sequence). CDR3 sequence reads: CASSQRTGHNGYTF. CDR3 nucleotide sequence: TGTGCCAGCAGCCAGCGGACTGGACACAATGGCTACACCTTC.

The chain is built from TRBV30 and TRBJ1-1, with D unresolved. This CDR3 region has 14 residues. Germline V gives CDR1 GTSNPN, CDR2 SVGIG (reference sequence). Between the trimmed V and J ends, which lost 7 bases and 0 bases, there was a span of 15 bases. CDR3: CAFNWGNMNTEAFF. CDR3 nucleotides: TGTGCCTTCAACTGGGGAAATATGAACACTGAAGCTTTCTTT. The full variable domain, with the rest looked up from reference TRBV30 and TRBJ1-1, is SQTIHQWPATLVQPVGSPLSLECTVEGTSNPNLYWYRQAAGRGLQLLFYSVGIGQISSEVPQNLSASRPQDRQFILSSKKLLLSDSGFYLCAFNWGNMNTEAFFGQGTRLTVV.

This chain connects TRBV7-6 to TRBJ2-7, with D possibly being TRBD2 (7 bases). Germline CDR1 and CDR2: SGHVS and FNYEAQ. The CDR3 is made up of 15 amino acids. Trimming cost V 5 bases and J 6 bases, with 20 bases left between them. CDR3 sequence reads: CASSPRPGGPVEQYF. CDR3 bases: TGTGCCAGCAGCCCCCGGCCGGGGGGCCCCGTCGAGCAGTACTTC.

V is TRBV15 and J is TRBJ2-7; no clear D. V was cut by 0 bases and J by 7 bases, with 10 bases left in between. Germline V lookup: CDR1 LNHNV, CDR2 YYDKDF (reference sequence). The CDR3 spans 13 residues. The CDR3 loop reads CATSRDRAEEQYF. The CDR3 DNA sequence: TGTGCCACCAGCAGAGATAGGGCGGAGGAGCAGTACTTC.

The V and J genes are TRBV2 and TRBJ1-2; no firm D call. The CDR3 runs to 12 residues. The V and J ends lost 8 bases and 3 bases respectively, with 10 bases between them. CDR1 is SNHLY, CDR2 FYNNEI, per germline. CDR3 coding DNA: TGTGCCAGCGCAGCAGGTTACTATGGCTACACCTTC. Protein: CASAAGYYGYTF.

The CDR3 is CAWSVGGNQPQHF. As DNA, the CDR3 is TGTGCCTGGAGTGTAGGGGGCAATCAGCCCCAGCATTTT. V is TRBV30 and J is TRBJ1-5; TRBD1 might be the D (5 bases). There are 13 residues in the CDR3. V was clipped by 0 bases and J by 2 bases, with 5 bases between them. Germline CDR1 is GTSNPN and CDR2 is SVGIG (reference sequence).

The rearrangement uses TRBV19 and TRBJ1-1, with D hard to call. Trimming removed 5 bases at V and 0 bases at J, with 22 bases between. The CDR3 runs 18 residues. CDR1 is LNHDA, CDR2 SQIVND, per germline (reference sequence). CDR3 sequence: CASSSRSLSYLMNTEAFF. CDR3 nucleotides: TGTGCCAGTAGTTCCCGGAGTCTATCCTATTTAATGAACACTGAAGCTTTCTTT.